Presented here are 19 T cell receptor beta chains from one specimen sequenced in a study of radiotherapy plus CTLA-4 blockade in lung cancer. The method was immunoSEQ multiplex PCR; TCRdb's version includes in-frame clones alone and lacks a portion of them. The sample has 30,000 to 45,000 clones, 72% seen once. This material consisted of peripheral blood, taken from a patient treated with radiotherapy plus ipilimumab. The receptor source for this set is a human donor with non-small cell lung cancer who had stable disease on radiotherapy plus ipilimumab.

The chain is built from TRBV5-1 and TRBJ2-2, with 8 bases fitting TRBD1. V was pared by 5 bases and J by 7 bases, with 4 bases of the junction left unmatched. The CDR3 runs 13 residues. From germline, CDR1 is SGHRS and CDR2 YFSETQ. The CDR3 coding sequence is TGCGCCAGCAGGCCAGGGGGCGGCGGGGAGCTGTTTTTT. As protein: CASRPGGGGELFF.

The chain links TRBV29-1 to TRBJ2-1; 7 nucleotides line up with TRBD2. The germline V gene encodes CDR1 SQVTM and CDR2 ANQGSEA. This CDR3 is built from 15 residues. Germline trimming cut 3 bases from V and 3 bases from J; bases unmatched to any gene: 8. CDR3 nucleotide sequence: TGCAGCGTTGATTTGCGGGGAGGGAACTACAATGAGCAGTTCTTC. This sequence encodes CSVDLRGGNYNEQFF.

This chain connects TRBV29-1 to TRBJ1-1; 7 bases are shared with TRBD1. The V segment lost 5 bases and the J segment 5 bases; nucleotides outside the gene matches: 8. The CDR3 loop spans 13 amino acids. In germline, CDR1 is SQVTM, CDR2 ANQGSEA. The CDR3 DNA sequence: TGCAGCGTTCGACAGGGTTATCTTACTGAAGCTTTCTTT. Translation gives CSVRQGYLTEAFF.

Only a few counts were recorded for this clone. This sequence joins TRBV19 and TRBJ1-1; possible D gene TRBD1, 5 bases. CDR1 and CDR2 from the germline V gene are LNHDA and SQIVND (reference sequence). The CDR3 runs 14 residues. V was pared by 6 bases and J by 1 base, with 12 bases between. As DNA, the CDR3 is TGTGCCAGTAGACCGACAGCTACGAACACTGAAGCTTTCTTT. Its protein is CASRPTATNTEAFF.

This clone was seen a handful of times. The chain links TRBV5-1 to TRBJ1-1; D remains ambiguous. The germline V gene encodes CDR1 SGHRS and CDR2 YFSETQ. CDR3 length equals 11 residues. Trimming stripped 6 bases from V and 7 bases from J, with 10 bases between. The CDR3 DNA is TGCGCCAGCATCCAAGATAGTGAAGCTTTCTTT. Its protein is CASIQDSEAFF. Supplemented by reference TRBV5-1 and TRBJ1-1, the full variable domain reads KAGVTQTPRYLIKTRGQQVTLSCSPISGHRSVSWYQQTPGQGLQFLFEYFSETQRNKGNFPGRFSGRQFSNSRSEMNVSTLELGDSALYLCASIQDSEAFFGQGTRLTVV.

In regard to this clone: One end of the junction does not line up with germline, which may come from a read error. V gene TRBV18 combines with J gene TRBJ2-6; unclear D gene. Per the germline V gene, CDR1 is KGHSH and CDR2 is LQKENI. This CDR3 is 16 amino acids long. CDR3 protein: CASSSPALTGANVLTF. The CDR3 nucleotides read TGTGCCAGCTCATCACCTGCACTGACTGGGGCCAACGTCCTGACTTTC.

In this sample, this clone turned up once. The chain couples TRBV15 to TRBJ1-1, with 10 bases that match TRBD1. After removal of 9 bases from V and 0 bases from J, the junction contained 7 bases not matched to a gene. CDR3 length equals 15 residues. CDR1 and CDR2 from the germline V gene are LNHNV and YYDKDF (reference sequence). The CDR3 DNA is TGTGCCACGAGGACAGGGGGGAATATGAACACTGAAGCTTTCTTT. Translation gives CATRTGGNMNTEAFF. The variable domain in full, with the rest retrieved from reference TRBV15 and TRBJ1-1, is DAMVIQNPRYQVTQFGKPVTLSCSQTLNHNVMYWYQQKSSQAPKLLFHYYDKDFNNEADTPDNFQSRRPNTSFCFLDIRSPGLGDTAMYLCATRTGGNMNTEAFFGQGTRLTVV.

J is TRBJ1-5 and V is TRBV7-9; 10 bases are a match to TRBD1. V dropped 5 bases and J dropped 2; count of bases not matched to a gene: 6. Germline CDR1 and CDR2: SEHNR and FQNEAQ (reference sequence). The CDR3 loop spans 16 amino acids. The DNA for the CDR3 is TGTGCCAGCAGCCGAATAGGGACAGGGGGCAATCAGCCCCAGCATTTT. Encoded protein: CASSRIGTGGNQPQHF.

This clone was counted once. This chain uses TRBV6-5 with TRBJ1-1; no definite D call. This CDR3 has 15 amino acids. V lost 2 bases and J 0 bases, leaving 10 bases between the germline ends. The germline V gene has CDR1 MNHEY and CDR2 SVGAGI. CDR3 nucleotides: TGTGCCAGCAGTTACCGGCAGGATGTGAACACTGAAGCTTTCTTT. Its translation: CASSYRQDVNTEAFF.

The rearrangement uses TRBV5-6 and TRBJ2-7; D not resolved. This CDR3 spans 14 amino acids. Germline CDR1 is SGHDT and CDR2 is YYEEEE. V was cut by 0 bases and J by 6 bases, with 13 bases left in between. This CDR3 reads CASSLGERTTEQYF. CDR3 DNA: TGTGCCAGCAGCTTGGGCGAAAGAACCACCGAGCAGTACTTC. The variable domain in full, completed from reference TRBV5-6 and TRBJ2-7, reads DAGVTQSPTHLIKTRGQQVTLRCSPKSGHDTVSWYQQALGQGPQFIFQYYEEEERQRGNFPDRFSGHQFPNYSSELNVNALLLGDSALYLCASSLGERTTEQYFGPGTRLTVT.

V is TRBV6-5 and J is TRBJ2-2, with a possible D match to TRBD2 (6 bases). Deletions cut 6 bases from V and 3 bases from J, with 11 bases between. CDR1 is MNHEY and CDR2 is SVGAGI in the germline V gene. The CDR3 contains 14 residues. The CDR3, as DNA: TGTGCCAGCAGGTTGTGGAGGGACACCGGGGAGCTGTTTTTT. Protein product: CASRLWRDTGELFF.

The chain is built from TRBV7-2 and TRBJ2-3, with D possibly being TRBD2 (6 bases). In germline, CDR1 is SGHTA, CDR2 FQGNSA. This CDR3 spans 11 amino acids. The ends were cut back, 6 bases at V and 10 bases at J, with 11 bases in the middle. The CDR3: CASRTGTPQYF. The CDR3 DNA reads as TGTGCCAGCAGGACCGGGACTCCGCAGTATTTT.

This chain links TRBV11-3 with TRBJ2-7; 10 bases fit TRBD1. The J segment lost 0 bases and the V segment lost 5 bases, leaving 4 bases of the junction unmatched. Germline-derived CDR1 and CDR2 are SGHNT and YENEEA. This CDR3 has 15 residues. The CDR3 sequence is CASSPRTGGSYEQYF. The CDR3 DNA follows: TGTGCCAGCAGCCCCCGGACAGGGGGCTCCTACGAGCAGTACTTC.

This clone was detected a few times. The V call is TRBV9, the J call TRBJ1-2; D is ambiguous. The V gene's germline CDR1 is SGDLS and CDR2 YYNGEE. This CDR3 comprises 14 residues. V shed 1 base and J shed 0 bases, with 7 bases lying between them. The CDR3 region is CASSVSSANYGYTF. CDR3 DNA sequence: TGTGCCAGCAGCGTATCGTCAGCTAACTATGGCTACACCTTC.

V and J are TRBV19 and TRBJ2-5; no firm D call. The CDR3 is made up of 12 amino acids. V was clipped by 5 bases and J by 4 bases, with 8 bases between them. The germline CDR1 and CDR2 sequences are LNHDA and SQIVND (reference sequence). CDR3 in amino acids: CASSSSRETQYF. CDR3 DNA: TGTGCCAGTAGTTCATCTAGAGAGACCCAGTACTTC.

This chain links TRBV5-1 with TRBJ2-1; 9 bases fit TRBD1. The CDR3 is made up of 13 amino acids. Trimming at V came to 3 bases and at J to 10 bases, leaving 5 bases not matched to a gene. Germline V gives CDR1 SGHRS, CDR2 YFSETQ. The CDR3 nucleotides are TGCGCCAGCAGCTCGGGACAGGGAAACGAGCAGTTCTTC. Translated: CASSSGQGNEQFF.

V is TRBV10-3 and J is TRBJ2-2, with 9 bases that match TRBD1. Germline lookup yields CDR1 ENHRY and CDR2 SYGVKD. Trimming at V came to 6 bases and at J to 6 bases, leaving 5 bases not matched to a gene. The CDR3 loop spans 14 amino acids. The CDR3 loop reads CAISARDRAGELFF. As DNA, the CDR3 is TGTGCCATCAGCGCCCGGGACAGGGCCGGGGAGCTGTTTTTT.

This sequence joins TRBV11-2 and TRBJ1-5; 8 bases agree with TRBD1. Germline CDR1 SGHAT, CDR2 FQNNGV. V lost 2 bases, J lost 4 bases, and 4 bases stayed unmatched. The CDR3 sequence is 15 residues long. Here the CDR3 DNA reads TGTGCCAGCAGCTTAAGGGGACAGGTAAATCAGCCCCAGCATTTT. This encodes CASSLRGQVNQPQHF. The complete variable domain, with remaining parts taken from reference TRBV11-2 and TRBJ1-5, reads EAGVAQSPRYKIIEKRQSVAFWCNPISGHATLYWYQQILGQGPKLLIQFQNNGVVDDSQLPKDRFSAERLKGVDSTLKIQPAKLEDSAVYLCASSLRGQVNQPQHFGDGTRLSIL.

The chain recombines TRBV5-6 with TRBJ2-2; D is unclear. Germline V gives CDR1 SGHDT, CDR2 YYEEEE. V was shortened by 4 bases and J by 4 bases, with 14 bases between the two germline ends. This CDR3 has 15 residues. The CDR3 region has the DNA TGTGCCAGCAGCGCATCCTGGGCGAGCACCGGGGAGCTGTTTTTT. It encodes CASSASWASTGELFF. Complete variable domain (other parts from reference TRBV5-6 and TRBJ2-2): DAGVTQSPTHLIKTRGQQVTLRCSPKSGHDTVSWYQQALGQGPQFIFQYYEEEERQRGNFPDRFSGHQFPNYSSELNVNALLLGDSALYLCASSASWASTGELFFGEGSRLTVL.